This T cell receptor beta chain was retrieved from a study of Ad26.COV2.S vaccination and SARS-CoV-2 variants. Study findings and constraints: Across vaccine and placebo recipients, the breadth of non-spike TCRs was similar.

Treatment indicated: over 15 received Ad26.COV2.S at low or high dose, single or two shots; 5 received placebo; per-sample allocation not given. The study sampled participants on day 63 after the first vaccine or placebo injection. Immunization relied on an Ad26 vector, which expressed Wuhan-strain SARS-CoV-2 spike. Some clones are missing from TCRdb's copy, which holds only in-frame ones; the method was immunoSEQ multiplex PCR. The repertoire holds about 680,000 clones, with 70% to 90% as singletons. Concerning this clone itself: Its target is not known.

V dropped 4 bases and J dropped 4 bases, with 16 bases sitting between them. Germline V gene sequence: CDR1 LGHNA, CDR2 YNFKEQ. There are 15 residues in the CDR3. The sample here was peripheral blood, taken in a trial of Ad26.COV2.S vaccine versus placebo. The sequence was collected from a person aged 18-60 years who received the Ad26.COV2.S COVID-19 vaccine or a placebo. The J gene is TRBJ1-2, the V gene TRBV4-2; no firm D call. The CDR3 sequence is CASSPSLVASYGYTF. Here the CDR3 DNA reads TGTGCCAGCAGCCCCTCCCTCGTTGCTTCCTATGGCTACACCTTC.